This T cell receptor beta chain was obtained from a study of T cells after yellow fever vaccination. TCRdb processed the 5' RACE reads anew with MiXCR; each CDR3 protein has one entry. In the table there are 250,000 to 300,000 distinct CDR3 sequences, around 8.6% of which are singletons. This clonotype was counted only a few times. Germline lookup yields CDR1 SGHAT and CDR2 FQNNGV. Trimming cost V 4 bases and J 0 bases, with 13 bases left between them. CDR3 length equals 16 residues. Here the sequenced sample was CD4+ T cells sorted from PBMCs, taken 5 days after the yellow fever booster vaccination. The chain has TRBV11-2 and TRBJ2-1; D might be TRBD2 (6 bases). The TCR sequence derives from a man between 18 and 35 years old who received the YFV17D yellow fever vaccine. The CDR3 region is CASSYLAVTSYNEQFF. In nucleotides, the CDR3 is TGTGCCAGCAGCTACTTAGCGGTCACCTCCTACAATGAGCAGTTCTTC.